What follows are 25 T cell receptor beta chains derived from one specimen sequenced in a study of shared clonotypes between healthy human individuals. TCRdb keeps only in-frame clones here, not all; method: immunoSEQ multiplex PCR. This table has roughly 2,300,000 clones, about 90% appearing once. Specimen: naive CD4+ T cells from PBMCs. Subset of the sample: CD45RA+ positively selected. These receptors were taken from a man aged 18 to 35 in good health. Some clones in this sample may be carry-over from other donors' samples.

The V gene is TRBV30, the J gene TRBJ2-1; D call uncertain. Germline lookup yields CDR1 GTSNPN and CDR2 SVGIG (reference sequence). V was pared by 7 bases and J by 0 bases, with 16 bases between. CDR3 size: 15 residues. Written as DNA, the CDR3 is TGTGCCTACTCTGGCAGGCTCTCCTCCTACAATGAGCAGTTCTTC. Residues: CAYSGRLSSYNEQFF.

The V gene is TRBV19, the J gene TRBJ2-3; D may correspond to TRBD1 or TRBD2 (5 bases each). Germline CDR1 and CDR2: LNHDA and SQIVND (reference sequence). The CDR3 sequence is 18 residues long. The V end was cut by 2 bases, the J end by 2 bases, with 20 bases between. In DNA, the CDR3 is TGTGCCAGTAGTATAAAAAAGAGGGGCCAGGGTAACACAGATACGCAGTATTTT. It codes for CASSIKKRGQGNTDTQYF.

Comment on this clone: Compared with germline, one end of the junction differs, possibly owing to a read error. The CDR3 protein is CASSSGQRVLF. For the CDR3, the DNA is TGTGCCAGCAGTTCTGGCCAGCGGGTCCTCTTC. The rearrangement uses TRBV6-5 and TRBJ2-7, with TRBD2 as a possible D gene (6 bases). The CDR3 spans 11 residues. Germline values: CDR1 MNHEY, CDR2 SVGAGI.

The chain recombines TRBV11-3 with TRBJ2-3, with 9 bases that match TRBD2. The junction had 8 bases not matched to a gene; V was cut back by 1 base and J by 6 bases. The CDR3 covers 16 residues. Germline CDR1 is SGHNT and CDR2 is YENEEA. For the CDR3, the DNA is TGTGCCAGCAGCTTAGCGCGGGCGGGAGGGGCCGATACGCAGTATTTT. Its translation is CASSLARAGGADTQYF.

The V call is TRBV7-9, the J call TRBJ2-7; 8 bases are shared with TRBD1. Germline assignment: CDR1 SEHNR and CDR2 FQNEAQ (reference sequence). With 5 bases clipped from V and 6 bases from J, the junction kept 9 bases outside the gene matches. This CDR3 contains 14 residues. The chain's CDR3 is CASSTTGGPSEQYF. DNA for the CDR3: TGTGCCAGCAGCACCACAGGGGGGCCATCCGAGCAGTACTTC.

The table lists this clone with a few counts. The chain has TRBV19 and TRBJ1-1; tentative D call: TRBD1 (6 bases). The CDR3 is 15 amino acids. Trimming removed 5 bases at V and 1 base at J, with 14 bases between. The germline CDR1 and CDR2 sequences are LNHDA and SQIVND (reference sequence). The CDR3 sequence is CASSAEDRRNTEAFF. CDR3 nucleotide sequence: TGTGCCAGTAGTGCCGAAGACAGGCGGAACACTGAAGCTTTCTTT. Together with reference TRBV19 and TRBJ1-1, the CDR3 gives the full variable domain: DGGITQSPKYLFRKEGQNVTLSCEQNLNHDAMYWYRQDPGQGLRLIYYSQIVNDFQKGDIAEGYSVSREKKESFPLTVTSAQKNPTAFYLCASSAEDRRNTEAFFGQGTRLTVV.

This clone was seen just once. Different DNA sequences within this sample yield the same CDR3. The CDR3 bases are TGTGCCAGCAGGCGAGACAGGGGTGGAACCGGGGAGCTGTTTTTT. Its translation is CASRRDRGGTGELFF. V and J are TRBV2 and TRBJ2-2, with 8 bases aligning to TRBD1. This CDR3 comprises 15 residues. From germline, CDR1 is SNHLY and CDR2 FYNNEI. V shed 6 bases and J 5 bases; nucleotides not matched to a gene: 8.

This clone was seen only once. V usage is TRBV5-1 and J usage is TRBJ2-3; TRBD2 agrees at 7 bases. The CDR3 is 15 amino acids. CDR1 is SGHRS and CDR2 is YFSETQ in the germline V gene. Trimming took 4 bases from V and 3 from J; bases not matched to a gene: 8. The CDR3 reads CASSPEGAGTDTQYF. The DNA of the CDR3 is TGCGCCAGCAGCCCGGAAGGAGCGGGGACAGATACGCAGTATTTT.

This sequence joins TRBV7-2 and TRBJ2-1; D gene uncertain. Trimming cost V 3 bases and J 0 bases, with 9 bases left between them. The V gene's germline CDR1 is SGHTA and CDR2 FQGNSA. The CDR3 sequence is 15 residues long. This CDR3 reads CASSFTVSSYNEQFF. CDR3 in DNA: TGTGCCAGCAGCTTTACAGTAAGCTCCTACAATGAGCAGTTCTTC.

J is TRBJ2-7 and V is TRBV7-3, with D possibly being TRBD1 or TRBD2 (5 bases each). The V gene lost 2 bases and the J gene lost 6 bases, with 11 bases spanning the gap. The germline V gene has CDR1 SGHTA and CDR2 FQGTGA. This CDR3 contains 13 residues. CDR3 DNA sequence: TGTGCCAGCAGCTTATCGTCTGGGGGCGAGCAGTACTTC. Translation gives CASSLSSGGEQYF.

The chain combines TRBV19 with TRBJ2-7, with 8 positions matching TRBD1. V lost 6 bases to trimming and J lost 2 bases; unmatched junction nucleotides: 6. The CDR3 consists of 14 residues. Germline assignment: CDR1 LNHDA and CDR2 SQIVND (reference sequence). The CDR3 DNA reads as TGTGCCAGTAGCCAGACAGGGGATGCCTACGAGCAGTACTTC. Translation: CASSQTGDAYEQYF.

For this clone: Other DNA sequences in the same sample also yield this CDR3. This chain connects TRBV29-1 to TRBJ1-1; D is unclear. V was cut by 3 bases and J by 5 bases, with 7 bases left in between. Per the germline V gene, CDR1 is SQVTM and CDR2 is ANQGSEA. This CDR3 comprises 11 residues. CDR3 nucleotide sequence: TGCAGCGTTGACCCCGGTACTGAAGCTTTCTTT. Its protein product is CSVDPGTEAFF.

The chain employs TRBV28 and TRBJ2-7; D possibly uses TRBD1 or TRBD2 (5 bases each). The CDR3 contains 15 residues. CDR1 and CDR2 (germline): MDHEN, SYDVKM. Trimming removed 2 bases at V and 4 bases at J, with 15 bases between. CDR3 protein: CASSLGGTIVYEQYF. CDR3 coding DNA: TGTGCCAGCAGTTTAGGGGGAACTATTGTTTACGAGCAGTACTTC.

The rearrangement joins TRBV4-1 to TRBJ2-2; D possibly uses TRBD1 or TRBD2 (6 bases each). The CDR3 has 17 residues. V was clipped by 1 base and J by 4 bases, with 16 bases between them. Germline loops: CDR1 MGHRA, CDR2 YSYEKL. The CDR3 sequence: CASSQGRRGDSTGELFF. DNA for the CDR3: TGCGCCAGCAGCCAAGGAAGGAGGGGGGACTCCACCGGGGAGCTGTTTTTT.

In DNA form, the CDR3 reads TGTGCCACCAGCAGAGAGACAGGCGGGCAGCCCCAGCATTTT. Protein product: CATSRETGGQPQHF. The gene calls are TRBV15 and TRBJ1-5; D might be TRBD1 (6 bases). This CDR3 contains 14 residues. Germline V gene sequence: CDR1 LNHNV, CDR2 YYDKDF (reference sequence). The V gene lost 0 bases and the J gene lost 7 bases, with 10 bases spanning the gap.

Worth noting for this clone: Other DNA variants within this sample encode the same CDR3. The chain has TRBV7-2 and TRBJ2-3; D might be TRBD1 or TRBD2, each matching 5 bases. Trimming took 1 base from V and 0 from J, leaving 8 bases between them. Per the germline V gene, CDR1 is SGHTA and CDR2 is FQGNSA. The CDR3 totals 15 residues. The CDR3 DNA follows: TGTGCCAGCAGCTTAGTCGGGGCTAGCACAGATACGCAGTATTTT. Translated: CASSLVGASTDTQYF.

As concerns this clone: Other nucleotide sequences in the sample specify the same CDR3. V is TRBV6-6 and J is TRBJ1-1, with a possible D match to TRBD1 (6 bases). The germline CDR1 and CDR2 sequences are MNHNY and SVGAGI (reference sequence). This CDR3 is built from 14 residues. V lost 0 bases and J lost 5, with 10 bases in between. Here the CDR3 DNA reads TGTGCCAGCAGTTACTCGAGAGGGGGGACTGAAGCTTTCTTT. Its protein product is CASSYSRGGTEAFF.

The chain employs TRBV4-3 and TRBJ1-4; TRBD1 agrees at 7 bases. Germline-derived CDR1 and CDR2 are LGHNA and YSLEER. After removal of 0 bases from V and 0 bases from J, the junction contained 10 bases not matched to a gene. The CDR3 runs to 19 residues. The CDR3 is CASSQELGTDLATNEKLFF. The CDR3 nucleotides are TGCGCCAGCAGCCAAGAACTAGGGACAGACCTTGCAACTAATGAAAAACTGTTTTTT.

The V and J genes are TRBV5-6 and TRBJ1-4; D unresolved. The CDR3 has 14 amino acids. V lost 3 bases to trimming and J lost 7 bases, with 13 bases between them. Germline V gene data show CDR1 as SGHDT and CDR2 as YYEEEE. In nucleotides, the CDR3 is TGTGCCAGCAGCTCCCGGGGTTCGGGTGAAAAACTGTTTTTT. Amino acid sequence: CASSSRGSGEKLFF.

The chain uses TRBV30 and TRBJ2-3, with D possibly being TRBD1 (7 bases). CDR3 length: 14 amino acids. Germline V lookup: CDR1 GTSNPN, CDR2 SVGIG (reference sequence). Trimming took off 3 bases at V and 1 base at J, with 11 bases between the two ends. CDR3 in DNA: TGTGCCTGGAGAGTCAGGGGGGGCACAGATACGCAGTATTTT. As protein: CAWRVRGGTDTQYF.

This clone has a handful of counts. The V gene is TRBV12-5, the J gene TRBJ1-1; D ambiguous. The CDR3 has 15 amino acids. In germline, CDR1 is LGHNT, CDR2 FRNRAP. With 7 bases removed from V and 1 base from J, the gap between germline ends came to 16 bases. The CDR3 here is CASALGTAGNTEAFF. The CDR3 DNA reads TGTGCTAGTGCCCTTGGTACCGCAGGGAACACTGAAGCTTTCTTT.

This sequence joins TRBV21-1 and TRBJ2-7; no DNA check was done on the table's D call, TRBD2. TRBV21-1 is deemed a pseudogene. The CDR3 covers 16 residues. The CDR3, as DNA: TGTGCCAGCAGCGGGACTAGCGGGAAGACCTCCTACGAGCAGTACTTC. Its protein product is CASSGTSGKTSYEQYF.

The chain recombines TRBV7-2 with TRBJ2-3, with 8 nucleotides matching TRBD2. The V and J ends lost 7 bases and 6 bases, in that order; junction bases with no gene match: 12. The CDR3 totals 15 residues. The germline gives CDR1 SGHTA, CDR2 FQGNSA. The CDR3 coding sequence is TGTGCCAGCAACTTTCTCCGGGAGGGAGGGGATACGCAGTATTTT. The encoded protein is CASNFLREGGDTQYF.

The V gene is TRBV4-1, the J gene TRBJ2-2; D not certain. CDR1 and CDR2 (germline): MGHRA, YSYEKL. The length of the CDR3 is 17 residues. Trimming shortened V by 4 bases and J by 2 bases, and 17 bases separated the two germline ends. The CDR3 DNA follows: TGCGCCAGCAGCCGGCCTCCTAAAATCCCAAACACCGGGGAGCTGTTTTTT. Its translation: CASSRPPKIPNTGELFF.

The chain employs TRBV5-4 and TRBJ1-3, with TRBD1 matching over 12 bases. The germline CDR1 and CDR2 sequences are SGHNT and YYREEE (reference sequence). V shed 3 bases and J 2 bases; nucleotides not matched to a gene: 3. This CDR3 has 16 residues. This CDR3 is CASSSGTGGPGNTIYF. In nucleotides, the CDR3 is TGTGCCAGCAGCTCCGGGACAGGGGGCCCTGGAAACACCATATATTTT.